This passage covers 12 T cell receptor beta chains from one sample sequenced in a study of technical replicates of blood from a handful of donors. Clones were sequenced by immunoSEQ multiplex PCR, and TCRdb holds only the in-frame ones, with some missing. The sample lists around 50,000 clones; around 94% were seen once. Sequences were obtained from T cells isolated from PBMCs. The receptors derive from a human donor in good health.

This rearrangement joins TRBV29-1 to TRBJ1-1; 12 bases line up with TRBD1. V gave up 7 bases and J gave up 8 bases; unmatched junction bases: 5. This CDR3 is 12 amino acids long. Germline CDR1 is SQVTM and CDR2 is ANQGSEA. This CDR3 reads CSAGTGGEEAFF. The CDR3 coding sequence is TGCAGCGCGGGGACAGGGGGCGAGGAAGCTTTCTTT. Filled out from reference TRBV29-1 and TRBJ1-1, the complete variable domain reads SAVISQKPSRDICQRGTSLTIQCQVDSQVTMMFWYRQQPGQSLTLIATANQGSEATYESGFVIDKFPISRPNLTFSTLTVSNMSPEDSSIYLCSAGTGGEEAFFGQGTRLTVV.

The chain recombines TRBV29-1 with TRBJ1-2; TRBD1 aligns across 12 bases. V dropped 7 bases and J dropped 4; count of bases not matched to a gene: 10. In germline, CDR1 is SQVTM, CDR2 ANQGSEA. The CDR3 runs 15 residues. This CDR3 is CSATGTGGYSYGYTF. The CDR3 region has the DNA TGCAGCGCAACCGGGACAGGGGGCTATAGCTATGGCTACACCTTC.

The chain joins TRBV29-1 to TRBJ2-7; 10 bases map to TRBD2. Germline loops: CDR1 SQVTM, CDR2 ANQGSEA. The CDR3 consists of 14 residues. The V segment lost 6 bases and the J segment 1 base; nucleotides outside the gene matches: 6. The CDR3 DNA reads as TGCAGCGTGTCTCTAGCGGGGGTATCCTACGAGCAGTACTTC. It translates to CSVSLAGVSYEQYF.

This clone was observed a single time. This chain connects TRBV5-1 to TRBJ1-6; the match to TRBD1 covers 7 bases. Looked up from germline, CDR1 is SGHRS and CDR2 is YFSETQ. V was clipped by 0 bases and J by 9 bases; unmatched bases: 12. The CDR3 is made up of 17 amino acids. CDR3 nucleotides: TGCGCCAGCAGCTTGGTGGCAGGGGGTCCTTTTAGTTCACCCCTCCACTTT. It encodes CASSLVAGGPFSSPLHF.

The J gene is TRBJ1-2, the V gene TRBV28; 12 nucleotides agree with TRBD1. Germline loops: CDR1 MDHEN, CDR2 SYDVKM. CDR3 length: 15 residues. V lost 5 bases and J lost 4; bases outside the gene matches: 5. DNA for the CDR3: TGTGCCAGCAGTCACGGGACAGGGGGCAGCTATGGCTACACCTTC. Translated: CASSHGTGGSYGYTF.

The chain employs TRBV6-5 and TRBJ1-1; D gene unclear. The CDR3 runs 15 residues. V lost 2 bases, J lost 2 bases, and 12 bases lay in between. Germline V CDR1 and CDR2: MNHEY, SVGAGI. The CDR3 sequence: CASSYGEIDNTEAFF. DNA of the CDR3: TGTGCCAGCAGTTACGGTGAGATTGATAACACTGAAGCTTTCTTT.

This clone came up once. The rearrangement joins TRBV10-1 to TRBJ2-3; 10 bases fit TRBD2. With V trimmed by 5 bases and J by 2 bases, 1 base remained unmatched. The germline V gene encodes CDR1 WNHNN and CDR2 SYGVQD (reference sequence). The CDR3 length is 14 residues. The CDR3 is CASSTSGVTDTQYF. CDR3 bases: TGCGCCAGCAGTACTAGCGGGGTCACAGATACGCAGTATTTT.

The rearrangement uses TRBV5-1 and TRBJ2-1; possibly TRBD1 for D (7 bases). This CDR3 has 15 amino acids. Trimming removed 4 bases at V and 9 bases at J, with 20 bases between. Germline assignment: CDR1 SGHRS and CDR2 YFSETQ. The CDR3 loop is CASSKGQAVEGEQFF. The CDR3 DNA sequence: TGCGCCAGCAGCAAAGGACAGGCAGTGGAGGGTGAGCAGTTCTTC.

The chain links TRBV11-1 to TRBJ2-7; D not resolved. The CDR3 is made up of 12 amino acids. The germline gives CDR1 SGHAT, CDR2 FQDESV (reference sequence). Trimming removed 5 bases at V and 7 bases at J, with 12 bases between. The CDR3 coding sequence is TGTGCCAGCAGCGCTCACCTAACGGAGCAGTACTTC. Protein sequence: CASSAHLTEQYF.

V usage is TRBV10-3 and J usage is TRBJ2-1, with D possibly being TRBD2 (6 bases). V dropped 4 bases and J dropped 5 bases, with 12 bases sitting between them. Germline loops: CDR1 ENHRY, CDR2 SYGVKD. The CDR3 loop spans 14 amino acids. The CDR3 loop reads CAISGTSRNNEQFF. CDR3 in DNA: TGTGCCATCAGTGGCACTAGCAGAAACAATGAGCAGTTCTTC.

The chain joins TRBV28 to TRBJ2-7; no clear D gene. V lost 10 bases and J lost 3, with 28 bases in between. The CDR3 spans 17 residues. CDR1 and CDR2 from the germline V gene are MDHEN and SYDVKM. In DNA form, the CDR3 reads TGTGCCACCCTGAGGCTCACATCACCCCCGAACGGCTACGAGCAGTACTTC. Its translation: CATLRLTSPPNGYEQYF. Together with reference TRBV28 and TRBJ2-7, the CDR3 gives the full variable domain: DVKVTQSSRYLVKRTGEKVFLECVQDMDHENMFWYRQDPGLGLRLIYFSYDVKMKEKGDIPEGYSVSREKKERFSLILESASTNQTSMYLCATLRLTSPPNGYEQYFGPGTRLTVT.

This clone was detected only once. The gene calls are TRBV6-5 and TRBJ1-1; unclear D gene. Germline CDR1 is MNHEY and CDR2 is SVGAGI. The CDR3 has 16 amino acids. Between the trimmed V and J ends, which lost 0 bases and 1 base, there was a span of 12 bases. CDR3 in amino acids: CASSYSRFAANTEAFF. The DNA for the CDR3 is TGTGCCAGCAGTTACTCAAGGTTCGCGGCGAACACTGAAGCTTTCTTT.